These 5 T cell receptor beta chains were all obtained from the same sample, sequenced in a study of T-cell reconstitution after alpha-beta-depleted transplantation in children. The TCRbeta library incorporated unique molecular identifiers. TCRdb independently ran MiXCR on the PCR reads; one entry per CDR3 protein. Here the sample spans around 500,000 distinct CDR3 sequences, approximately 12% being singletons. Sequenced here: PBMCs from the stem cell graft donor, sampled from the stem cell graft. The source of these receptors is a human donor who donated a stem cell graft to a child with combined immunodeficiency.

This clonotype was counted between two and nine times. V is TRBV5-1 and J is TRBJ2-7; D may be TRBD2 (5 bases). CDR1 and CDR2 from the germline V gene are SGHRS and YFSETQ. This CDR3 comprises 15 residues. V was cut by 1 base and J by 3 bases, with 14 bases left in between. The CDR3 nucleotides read TGCGCCAGCAGCTTGCCGGGCGACGGGGACTACGAGCAGTACTTC. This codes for CASSLPGDGDYEQYF.

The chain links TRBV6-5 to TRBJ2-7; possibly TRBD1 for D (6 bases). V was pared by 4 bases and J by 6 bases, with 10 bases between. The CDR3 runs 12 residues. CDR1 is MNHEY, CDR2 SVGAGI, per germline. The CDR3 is CASSSLQGEQYF. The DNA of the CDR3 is TGTGCCAGCAGTTCCCTACAGGGCGAGCAGTACTTC.

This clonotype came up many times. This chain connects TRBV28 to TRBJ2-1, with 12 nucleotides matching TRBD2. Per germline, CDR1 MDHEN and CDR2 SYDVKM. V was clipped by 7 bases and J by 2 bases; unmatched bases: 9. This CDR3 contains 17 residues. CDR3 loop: CASTSTSGRPTYNEQFF. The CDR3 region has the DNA TGTGCCAGCACTTCGACTAGCGGGAGACCTACCTACAATGAGCAGTTCTTC.

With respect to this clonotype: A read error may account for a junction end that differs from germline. The CDR3 nucleotides read TGTGTCAGCAGCCCGAGAGAAGCCAGGGGTCACTACGAGCAGTACTTC. It encodes CVSSPREARGHYEQYF. The V and J genes are TRBV7-2 and TRBJ2-7; perhaps TRBD1 as D (6 bases). The germline CDR1 and CDR2 sequences are SGHTA and FQGNSA. This CDR3 region has 16 residues.

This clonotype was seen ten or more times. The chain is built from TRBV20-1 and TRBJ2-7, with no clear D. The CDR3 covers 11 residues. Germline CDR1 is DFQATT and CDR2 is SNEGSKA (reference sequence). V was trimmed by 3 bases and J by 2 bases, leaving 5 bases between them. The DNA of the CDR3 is TGCAGTGCTAGCACCACCTACGAGCAGTACTTC. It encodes CSASTTYEQYF.